This T cell receptor (beta chain) was captured by sequencing in a study of blood T cell repertoires in COVID-19. Study-wide context: Samples came from the United States, Italy and Spain, spanning acute and convalescent COVID-19. From T cells, B-cell-depleted T cells, or PBMCs came the material, which was cDNA or gDNA.

V gave up 6 bases and J gave up 2 bases; unmatched junction bases: 4. CDR1 MNHEY and CDR2 SMNVEV come from the germline V gene (reference sequence). This CDR3 comprises 14 residues. Methods used by the authors: Amplified reference gene primers provided the basis for estimating nucleated cell counts. Clones were read by immunoSEQ multiplex PCR, and TCRdb kept only the in-frame ones, dropping some. V and J calls and clone size are those listed in that table; D and trimming were worked out from the DNA. The sample has 65,000 to 85,000 clones, 75% to 90% seen once. Sequencing input: peripheral blood. The TCR was taken from a human donor in a cohort sampled during active COVID-19. V is TRBV27 and J is TRBJ1-3; 7 bases agree with TRBD1. Here the CDR3 DNA reads TGTGCCAGCAGCACAACAGGGGCTGGAAACACCATATATTTT. Translating gives CASSTTGAGNTIYF.